These T cell receptor beta chains were read from a single sample in a study of T cell repertoires in cytomegalovirus infection. No antigen is known for these receptors. Each CDR3 protein is one row after TCRdb ran MiXCR on the reads. This repertoire shows roughly 700,000 distinct CDR3 sequences, around 31% found once; its top ten account for 18%. The starting material was cultured PBMCs, obtained from culture after CMV antigen stimulation. The receptors stem from a human donor in good health (CMV status not recorded). Some clones in this sample may be carry-over from other donors' samples. The CDR3 runs from the conserved cysteine through the conserved F or W. The D gene is left open where the match is weak. Clone size is not always given. Where it is, it says once, few, many or a class for expanded clones.

>NA|TRBV7-2|TRBJ2-7|NA
TGTGCCAGCAGCTTACTATTCTCCCCCGAGCAGTACTTC
CASSLLFSPEQYF
>few|TRBV7-9|TRBJ2-1|TRBD2
TGTGCCAGCAGCCCGGGAGCGGGAACGGATGAGCAGTTCTTC
CASSPGAGTDEQFF
>NA|TRBV15|TRBJ1-5|NA
TGTGCCACCAGCAGAGGTGGGGGGACTCAGCCCCAGCATTTT
CATSRGGGTQPQHF
>NA|TRBV6-5|TRBJ1-2|NA
TGTGCCAGCACCCGGGACATAGCTAACTATGGCTACACCTTC
CASTRDIANYGYTF
>few|TRBV7-2|TRBJ2-1|TRBD2
TGTGCCAGCAGCCCTGCCGCGGGACTAGTCAAGAATGAGCAGTTCTTC
CASSPAAGLVKNEQFF
>NA|TRBV18|TRBJ1-2|TRBD1
TGTGCCAGCTCACGGGGATTACCGGACAGGATGAATGGCTACACCTTC
CASSRGLPDRMNGYTF
>few|TRBV6-1|TRBJ2-2|TRBD1
TGTGCCAGCAGGCCAGACAGGGGGGGCACCGGGGAGCTGTTTTTT
CASRPDRGGTGELFF
>few|TRBV7-9|TRBJ2-7|NA
TGTGCCAGCAGCTTAGTGACTAGTGGGACCCACGAGCAGTACTTC
CASSLVTSGTHEQYF
>NA|TRBV20-1|TRBJ2-7|NA
TGCAGTGCTAGTCACAACGTGGGCCCACTTGACCTTTACGAGCAGTACTTC
CSASHNVGPLDLYEQYF
>few|TRBV7-9|TRBJ1-1|NA
TGTGCCAGCAGCTTAGAGGACCCTGAAGCTTTCTTT
CASSLEDPEAFF
>NA|TRBV20-1|TRBJ1-1|NA
TGCAGTGCTAGAGCTGGGACGGCCAGAGCGGAAGCTTTCTTT
CSARAGTARAEAFF
>NA|TRBV29-1|TRBJ2-2|NA
TGCAGCGTTGAATGGACAAACACCGGGGAGCTGTTTTTT
CSVEWTNTGELFF
>NA|TRBV19|TRBJ2-6|NA
TGTGCCAGTATGCCCTCTGGGGCCAACGTCCTGACTTTC
CASMPSGANVLTF
>NA|TRBV6-1|TRBJ2-1|NA
TGTGCCAGCAGTGGTAAAGGGTCAAGCTCCTACAATGAGCAGTTCTTC
CASSGKGSSSYNEQFF
>few|TRBV7-8|TRBJ2-1|TRBD1
TGTGCCAGCAACACCCGCCGGGACAGGCAACATGAGCAGTTCTTC
CASNTRRDRQHEQFF
>NA|TRBV15|TRBJ2-3|TRBD2
TGTGCCACCAGCAGAGGACTAGCGGGAGGAGCTGAGTATTTT
CATSRGLAGGAEYF
>NA|TRBV5-6|TRBJ2-2|NA
TGTGCCAGCAGCTCCGGACGTCCCAGGGAGCTGTTTTTT
CASSSGRPRELFF